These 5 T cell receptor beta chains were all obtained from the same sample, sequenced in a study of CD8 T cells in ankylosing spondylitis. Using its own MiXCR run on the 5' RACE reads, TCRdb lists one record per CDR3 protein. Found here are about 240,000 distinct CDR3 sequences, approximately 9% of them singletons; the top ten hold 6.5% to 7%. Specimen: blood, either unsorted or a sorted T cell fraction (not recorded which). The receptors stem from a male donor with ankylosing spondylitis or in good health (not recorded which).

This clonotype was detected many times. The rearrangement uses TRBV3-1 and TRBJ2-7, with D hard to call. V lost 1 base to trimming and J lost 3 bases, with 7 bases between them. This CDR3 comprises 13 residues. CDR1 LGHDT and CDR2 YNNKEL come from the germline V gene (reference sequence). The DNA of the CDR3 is TGTGCCAGCAGCCAAGCCCTTCGCTACGAGCAGTACTTC. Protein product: CASSQALRYEQYF.

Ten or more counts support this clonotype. CDR3 DNA: TGTGCCAGCTCACCCACGGGGCCGAACACCGGGGAGCTGTTTTTT. It encodes CASSPTGPNTGELFF. This sequence joins TRBV18 and TRBJ2-2; either TRBD1 or TRBD2 may fit D (5 bases each). Trimming cost V 3 bases and J 0 bases, with 8 bases left between them. Germline CDR1 is KGHSH and CDR2 is LQKENI. This CDR3 contains 15 residues.

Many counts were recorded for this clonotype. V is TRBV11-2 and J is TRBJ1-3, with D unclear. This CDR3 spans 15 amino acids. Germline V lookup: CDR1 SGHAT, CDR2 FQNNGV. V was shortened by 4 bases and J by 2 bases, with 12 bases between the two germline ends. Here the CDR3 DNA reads TGTGCCAGCAGCTCCCCGCGGACGGCTGGAAACACCATATATTTT. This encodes CASSSPRTAGNTIYF. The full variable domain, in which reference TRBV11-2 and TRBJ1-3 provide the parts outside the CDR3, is EAGVAQSPRYKIIEKRQSVAFWCNPISGHATLYWYQQILGQGPKLLIQFQNNGVVDDSQLPKDRFSAERLKGVDSTLKIQPAKLEDSAVYLCASSSPRTAGNTIYFGEGSWLTVV.

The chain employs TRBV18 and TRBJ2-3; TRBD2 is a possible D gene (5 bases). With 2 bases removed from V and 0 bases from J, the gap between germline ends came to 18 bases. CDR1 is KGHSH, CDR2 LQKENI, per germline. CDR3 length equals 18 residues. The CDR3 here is CASSPSAGQSPSTDTQYF. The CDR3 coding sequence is TGTGCCAGCTCACCAAGCGCGGGCCAAAGCCCAAGCACAGATACGCAGTATTTT.

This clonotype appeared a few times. The CDR3 protein is CASSYSPDTAYEQYF. CDR3 sequence (DNA): TGTGCCAGCAGTTACTCTCCGGACACGGCCTACGAGCAGTACTTC. The chain combines TRBV6-2 or TRBV6-3 with TRBJ2-7; D might be TRBD1 (5 bases). The CDR3 runs to 15 residues. Trimming took off 0 bases at V and 2 bases at J, with 11 bases between the two ends. Germline CDR1 and CDR2: MNHEY and SVGEGT.